These 12 T cell receptor beta chains originate from one sample sequenced in a study of shared clonotypes between healthy human individuals. Naivety among CD8 cells was defined by CD45RO negativity and positive CCR7 selection, thereby excluding terminally differentiated effector memory CD45RA+ cells. Sequencing was performed with immunoSEQ multiplex PCR; in TCRdb, only in-frame clones are kept and a portion is missing. The top ten hold roughly 1% of the sample, which has 2 million or so clones, approximately 94% seen once. The specimen sequenced was naive CD8+ T cells sorted from blood. Receptors originate from a man aged 18 to 30 in good health.

This chain joins TRBV30 and TRBJ2-1, with a tentative D call TRBD1 (5 bases). The CDR3 length is 11 residues. CDR1 GTSNPN and CDR2 SVGIG come from the germline V gene (reference sequence). Trimming removed 2 bases from V and 8 bases from J, with 7 bases in between. The CDR3 DNA reads as TGTGCCTGGAGTAAAGGGGATGAGCAGTTCTTC. Translation gives CAWSKGDEQFF. Full variable domain (missing parts from reference TRBV30 and TRBJ2-1): SQTIHQWPATLVQPVGSPLSLECTVEGTSNPNLYWYRQAAGRGLQLLFYSVGIGQISSEVPQNLSASRPQDRQFILSSKKLLLSDSGFYLCAWSKGDEQFFGPGTRLTVL.

The chain couples TRBV27 to TRBJ2-7; 9 bases match TRBD1. The CDR3 contains 15 residues. Germline V gene data show CDR1 as MNHEY and CDR2 as SMNVEV (reference sequence). V shed 2 bases and J 6 bases; nucleotides not matched to a gene: 8. CDR3 DNA: TGTGCCAGCAGTTTACTCGGGACAGGGTCAGGCGAGCAGTACTTC. Translating gives CASSLLGTGSGEQYF.

The chain carries TRBV28 and TRBJ1-5; 8 bases map to TRBD1. The CDR3 sequence is 15 residues long. Germline V gene data show CDR1 as MDHEN and CDR2 as SYDVKM. The junction had 6 bases not matched to a gene; V was cut back by 6 bases and J by 2 bases. The CDR3 is CASSMDRVGNQPQHF. CDR3 nucleotide sequence: TGTGCCAGCAGCATGGACAGGGTTGGCAATCAGCCCCAGCATTTT.

The chain links TRBV19 to TRBJ2-3; TRBD2 agrees at 10 bases. CDR1 and CDR2 from the germline V gene are LNHDA and SQIVND (reference sequence). V lost 2 bases and J lost 4; bases outside the gene matches: 3. The CDR3 runs 15 residues. The DNA for the CDR3 is TGTGCCAGTAGTATACTAGCGGGAGTCGCAGATACGCAGTATTTT. This translates into CASSILAGVADTQYF.

The chain couples TRBV29-1 to TRBJ2-5, with 7 bases lining up with TRBD1. The DNA end is more similar to TRBJ2-7, so the J call may be wrong. Germline V gene sequence: CDR1 SQVTM, CDR2 ANQGSEA. The CDR3 is 14 residues long. The CDR3 protein is CSVELRQGAYEQYF. In nucleotides, the CDR3 is TGCAGCGTTGAACTGCGACAGGGTGCCTACGAGCAGTACTTC.

The J gene is TRBJ2-7, the V gene TRBV5-1; TRBD1 matches 7 bases. The V segment lost 4 bases and the J segment 7 bases; nucleotides outside the gene matches: 8. The CDR3 spans 13 residues. In germline, CDR1 is SGHRS, CDR2 YFSETQ. DNA for the CDR3: TGCGCCAGCAGCCTGACAGGGTTGGAAGAGCAGTACTTC. This gives the protein CASSLTGLEEQYF.

The chain joins TRBV2 to TRBJ2-1; 11 bases are a match to TRBD1. Germline assignment: CDR1 SNHLY and CDR2 FYNNEI. The ends lost 8 bases at V and 0 bases at J; junction bases unmatched: 9. This CDR3 spans 17 amino acids. Written as DNA, the CDR3 is TGTGCCAGCGGTGGACAGGGGGCCCTGGGCTCCTACAATGAGCAGTTCTTC. It encodes CASGGQGALGSYNEQFF.

J is TRBJ2-7 and V is TRBV30; no reliable D call. The CDR3 is 13 amino acids. V was trimmed by 4 bases and J by 1 base, leaving 11 bases between them. In germline, CDR1 is GTSNPN, CDR2 SVGIG (reference sequence). The CDR3 DNA reads as TGTGCCTGGACGGGTGATACGTCCTACGAGCAGTACTTC. This gives the protein CAWTGDTSYEQYF.

Note on this clone: This sample includes further DNA sequences coding for the same CDR3. The genes are TRBV7-9 and TRBJ2-7, with 9 bases fitting TRBD1. The germline CDR1 and CDR2 sequences are SEHNR and FQNEAQ (reference sequence). V was clipped by 4 bases and J by 3 bases; unmatched bases: 4. The CDR3 spans 14 residues. The CDR3 protein is CASSSTGQGYEQYF. Here the CDR3 DNA reads TGTGCCAGCAGCTCAACGGGACAGGGCTACGAGCAGTACTTC.

The gene calls are TRBV7-9 and TRBJ1-6; 8 nucleotides align to TRBD1. J gave up 10 bases and V 0 bases, and 5 bases lay outside the gene matches. This CDR3 is 15 amino acids long. From germline, CDR1 is SEHNR and CDR2 FQNEAQ (reference sequence). CDR3 in DNA: TGTGCCAGCAGCTTAGCCGGGACAGGCGTATCACCCCTCCACTTT. Translated: CASSLAGTGVSPLHF.

This chain uses TRBV7-9 with TRBJ1-4; 7 bases match TRBD1. Germline V lookup: CDR1 SEHNR, CDR2 FQNEAQ (reference sequence). The CDR3 sequence is 11 residues long. The CDR3: CVGGQNEKLFF. The CDR3 nucleotides are TGTGTTGGGGGACAGAATGAAAAACTGTTTTTT.

Concerning this clone: Additional DNA sequences in this sample encode the identical CDR3. The V call is TRBV27, the J call TRBJ2-7; 9 nucleotides line up with TRBD1. The CDR3 runs 15 residues. The germline CDR1 and CDR2 sequences are MNHEY and SMNVEV (reference sequence). V lost 2 bases and J lost 3; bases outside the gene matches: 5. The CDR3 DNA follows: TGTGCCAGCAGTTTACGGGGACAGGGACGCTACGAGCAGTACTTC. Its translation: CASSLRGQGRYEQYF.